The 3 T cell receptor beta chains listed next were all sequenced from one sample in a study of shared clonotypes between healthy human individuals. TCRdb keeps only in-frame clones here, not all; method: immunoSEQ multiplex PCR. The data hold roughly 760,000 clones, with around 72% observed a single time. Sample: memory CD4+ T cells sorted from blood. The subset was: CD45RA-negative fraction. These receptors originate from a woman aged 25 to 39 in good health.

V is TRBV2 and J is TRBJ1-1; TRBD1 is a possible D gene (6 bases). Germline CDR1 and CDR2: SNHLY and FYNNEI. This CDR3 region has 13 residues. Trimming took 6 bases from V and 2 from J, leaving 10 bases between them. This CDR3 is CASSRDINTEAFF. The DNA for the CDR3 is TGTGCCAGCAGCCGGGACATAAACACTGAAGCTTTCTTT.

This chain links TRBV7-8 with TRBJ2-1; 7 positions agree with TRBD1. V was pared by 2 bases and J by 4 bases, with 8 bases of the junction left unmatched. The V gene's germline CDR1 is SGHVS and CDR2 FQNEAQ. This CDR3 has 16 amino acids. CDR3 amino acids: CASSLRDRVLYNEQFF. Here the CDR3 DNA reads TGTGCCAGCAGCTTAAGGGACAGAGTCCTATACAATGAGCAGTTCTTC.

The V and J genes are TRBV9 and TRBJ1-1; D gene uncertain. Trimming shortened V by 4 bases and J by 3 bases, and 13 bases separated the two germline ends. Looked up from germline, CDR1 is SGDLS and CDR2 is YYNGEE. This CDR3 region has 14 residues. The chain's CDR3 is CASSQSWGDTEAFF. Written as DNA, the CDR3 is TGTGCCAGCAGCCAGAGTTGGGGAGACACTGAAGCTTTCTTT.